The 22 T cell receptor beta chains listed next were all sequenced from one sample in a study of T cell changes during pregnancy in multiple sclerosis. The repertoire was sequenced with immunoSEQ multiplex PCR; TCRdb's copy has only in-frame clones and lacks some. The repertoire holds about 48,000 clones, with roughly 92% as singletons. The input for sequencing was CD4+ T cells from peripheral blood mononuclear cells, taken in the second trimester of pregnancy. The receptors originated from a female donor in good health, enrolled as a control in a pregnancy study.

CDR3 bases: TGTGCCAGCAGTCCACCGGGGGGACGGATCTTAGGGTACACTGAAGCTTTCTTT. It is translated as CASSPPGGRILGYTEAFF. The chain couples TRBV28 to TRBJ1-1, with TRBD1 as a possible D gene (5 bases). The CDR3 has 18 amino acids. Germline CDR1 reads MDHEN; CDR2 reads SYDVKM. Trimming took 5 bases from V and 3 from J, leaving 25 bases between them.

The chain joins TRBV5-1 to TRBJ2-7; D not certain. Germline CDR1 and CDR2: SGHRS and YFSETQ. Trimming pared 3 bases from V and 6 bases from J, leaving 19 bases between. The CDR3 sequence is 15 residues long. CDR3 sequence (DNA): TGCGCCAGCAGCTCGTTTCTTACCGTAGGCGGCGAGCAGTACTTC. Translating gives CASSSFLTVGGEQYF.

This sequence joins TRBV11-3 and TRBJ2-3, with 9 bases matching TRBD2. Germline-derived CDR1 and CDR2 are SGHNT and YENEEA. After removal of 3 bases from V and 3 bases from J, the junction contained 1 base not matched to a gene. This CDR3 comprises 14 residues. The CDR3 sequence: CASSLGLATDTQYF. The CDR3, as DNA: TGTGCCAGCAGCTTGGGACTAGCTACAGATACGCAGTATTTT.

This clone was recorded once. The V call is TRBV18, the J call TRBJ1-1; 11 positions agree with TRBD1. V lost 4 bases to trimming and J lost 5 bases; unmatched junction nucleotides: 9. The CDR3 runs 16 residues. Per germline, CDR1 KGHSH and CDR2 LQKENI. In DNA, the CDR3 is TGTGCCAGCTCACTCCCCTACCGGGACAGGGGGACTGAAGCTTTCTTT. Its translation is CASSLPYRDRGTEAFF.

V and J are TRBV30 and TRBJ1-3, with TRBD1 matching over 9 bases. The germline V gene encodes CDR1 GTSNPN and CDR2 SVGIG (reference sequence). V dropped 8 bases and J dropped 2; count of bases not matched to a gene: 4. This CDR3 comprises 13 residues. The CDR3 region is CATRDRAGNTIYF. The CDR3 DNA follows: TGTGCCACCCGGGACAGGGCTGGAAACACCATATATTTT. Complete variable domain (other parts from reference TRBV30 and TRBJ1-3): SQTIHQWPATLVQPVGSPLSLECTVEGTSNPNLYWYRQAAGRGLQLLFYSVGIGQISSEVPQNLSASRPQDRQFILSSKKLLLSDSGFYLCATRDRAGNTIYFGEGSWLTVV.

This clone has only a few counts. The rearrangement joins TRBV9 to TRBJ1-5; weak D call: TRBD1 (6 bases). Looked up from germline, CDR1 is SGDLS and CDR2 is YYNGEE. Trimming stripped 4 bases from V and 5 bases from J, with 16 bases between. The CDR3 covers 15 residues. The CDR3 sequence is CASSPGGRVDQPQHF. The DNA for the CDR3 is TGTGCCAGCAGCCCTGGGGGCAGGGTCGATCAGCCCCAGCATTTT.

The chain employs TRBV29-1 and TRBJ2-1; 7 nucleotides match TRBD1. The germline CDR1 and CDR2 sequences are SQVTM and ANQGSEA. V shed 7 bases, J shed 4 bases, and the junction held 7 bases outside the gene matches. The CDR3 length is 13 residues. The CDR3 spells CSAEGTDYNEQFF. The CDR3 DNA follows: TGCAGCGCCGAGGGGACAGATTACAATGAGCAGTTCTTC.

This chain uses TRBV15 with TRBJ2-7; 7 bases match TRBD2. V dropped 4 bases and J dropped 3; count of bases not matched to a gene: 3. Germline V gene data show CDR1 as LNHNV and CDR2 as YYDKDF (reference sequence). This CDR3 is built from 13 residues. The CDR3 region is CATSMGGGYEQYF. The DNA of the CDR3 is TGTGCCACCAGCATGGGGGGGGGCTACGAGCAGTACTTC.

The CDR3 region is CASSSQGNTEAFF. The CDR3 region has the DNA TGTGCCAGCAGCTCACAGGGAAACACTGAAGCTTTCTTT. This rearrangement joins TRBV7-3 to TRBJ1-1; TRBD1 is a possible D gene (6 bases). This CDR3 has 13 residues. Germline CDR1 and CDR2: SGHTA and FQGTGA. Between the trimmed V and J ends, which lost 4 bases and 2 bases, there was a span of 8 bases.

V gene TRBV11-2 combines with J gene TRBJ2-2; possibly TRBD2 for D (6 bases). Germline CDR1 SGHAT, CDR2 FQNNGV. CDR3 length: 16 residues. The germline V and J ends were trimmed by 5 bases and 1 base, with 14 bases remaining between them. CDR3 region: CASSPAPGGNTGELFF. The CDR3 DNA sequence: TGTGCCAGCAGCCCCGCCCCCGGGGGGAACACCGGGGAGCTGTTTTTT.

The chain joins TRBV2 to TRBJ2-7; 8 nucleotides line up with TRBD1. The CDR3 covers 14 residues. With 6 bases clipped from V and 3 bases from J, the junction kept 7 bases outside the gene matches. Germline values: CDR1 SNHLY, CDR2 FYNNEI. CDR3 sequence (DNA): TGTGCCAGCAGCACCGGACAGGGACGCTACGAGCAGTACTTC. Translation gives CASSTGQGRYEQYF. Drawing the rest from reference TRBV2 and TRBJ2-7, the complete variable domain is EPEVTQTPSHQVTQMGQEVILRCVPISNHLYFYWYRQILGQKVEFLVSFYNNEISEKSEIFDDQFSVERPDGSNFTLKIRSTKLEDSAMYFCASSTGQGRYEQYFGPGTRLTVT.

The chain couples TRBV6-5 to TRBJ2-3; 8 bases align to TRBD1. Trimming took 4 bases from V and 7 from J; bases not matched to a gene: 10. In germline, CDR1 is MNHEY, CDR2 SVGAGI. This CDR3 has 15 amino acids. The CDR3 DNA sequence: TGTGCCAGCAGTTTTGAGAGGACAGGGCAATATACGCAGTATTTT. The encoded protein is CASSFERTGQYTQYF.

V and J are TRBV30 and TRBJ2-7, with D unresolved. CDR3 size: 13 residues. V was trimmed by 3 bases and J by 6 bases, leaving 15 bases between them. Per germline, CDR1 GTSNPN and CDR2 SVGIG (reference sequence). The chain's CDR3 is CAWRRLPPGEQYF. The CDR3 DNA reads as TGTGCCTGGAGGAGACTTCCGCCGGGCGAGCAGTACTTC.

This chain connects TRBV6-6 to TRBJ2-7, with D perhaps matching TRBD2 (5 bases). The CDR3 length is 12 residues. CDR1 and CDR2 (germline): MNHNY, SVGAGI (reference sequence). Trimming removed 2 bases from V and 3 bases from J, with 5 bases in between. CDR3 sequence (DNA): TGTGCCAGCAGTTACCGGGACTACGAGCAGTACTTC. Protein: CASSYRDYEQYF.

DNA for the CDR3: TGTGCCAGCAGCCAGCTAGCTGGAGACTCCTACGAGCAGTACTTC. This gives the protein CASSQLAGDSYEQYF. This chain links TRBV4-2 with TRBJ2-7; D may be TRBD2 (5 bases). Germline CDR1 LGHNA, CDR2 YNFKEQ. V was trimmed by 3 bases and J by 0 bases, leaving 12 bases between them. The CDR3 extends over 15 amino acids.

This clone was counted once. The chain employs TRBV6-1 and TRBJ2-3; D might be TRBD2 (6 bases). The germline V gene has CDR1 MNHNS and CDR2 SASEGT. The CDR3 consists of 14 residues. Trimming took 4 bases from V and 0 from J, leaving 8 bases between them. The CDR3 coding sequence is TGTGCCAGCAGTGCTGGGGGGAGCACAGATACGCAGTATTTT. It translates to CASSAGGSTDTQYF.

The CDR3 here is CASSFTPGGELFF. The CDR3 bases are TGTGCCAGCAGCTTCACCCCGGGCGGGGAGCTGTTTTTT. This chain connects TRBV7-2 to TRBJ2-2; D not certain. Per germline, CDR1 SGHTA and CDR2 FQGNSA. Trimming took off 3 bases at V and 7 bases at J, with 9 bases between the two ends. The CDR3 covers 13 residues.

This clone was observed once. The V gene is TRBV29-1, the J gene TRBJ2-3; 7 nucleotides agree with TRBD1. This CDR3 spans 14 amino acids. Trimming took 5 bases from V and 6 from J; bases not matched to a gene: 11. CDR1 is SQVTM, CDR2 ANQGSEA, per germline. CDR3: CSVIGQAWRDTQYF. The CDR3 DNA follows: TGCAGCGTTATAGGACAGGCGTGGAGGGATACGCAGTATTTT.

The V and J genes are TRBV11-3 and TRBJ2-2; 13 bases agree with TRBD2. CDR1 and CDR2 (germline): SGHNT, YENEEA. This CDR3 region has 17 residues. Trimming at V came to 5 bases and at J to 8 bases, leaving 11 bases not matched to a gene. The CDR3 reads CASSPRTSGSPRGELFF. The CDR3 coding sequence is TGTGCCAGCAGCCCTAGGACTAGCGGGAGCCCAAGGGGGGAGCTGTTTTTT.

The chain joins TRBV11-1 to TRBJ2-3; 10 nucleotides match TRBD1. Germline trimming cut 4 bases from V and 3 bases from J; bases unmatched to any gene: 4. This CDR3 comprises 15 residues. The germline gives CDR1 SGHAT, CDR2 FQDESV (reference sequence). The CDR3 sequence: CASSSPGQGTDTQYF. For the CDR3, the DNA is TGTGCCAGCAGCTCACCGGGACAGGGGACAGATACGCAGTATTTT.

The chain links TRBV5-8 to TRBJ2-7; no clear D. The CDR3 extends over 14 amino acids. Looked up from germline, CDR1 is SGHTS and CDR2 is YDEGEE. V lost 0 bases and J lost 3, with 10 bases in between. This CDR3 is CASSLGRAFYEQYF. In nucleotides, the CDR3 is TGTGCCAGCAGCTTGGGGAGAGCCTTCTACGAGCAGTACTTC.

The chain has TRBV15 and TRBJ1-2; 7 nucleotides line up with TRBD1. The V gene's germline CDR1 is LNHNV and CDR2 YYDKDF (reference sequence). With 1 base clipped from V and 8 bases from J, the junction kept 13 bases outside the gene matches. This CDR3 region has 16 residues. CDR3 region: CATSRGGQGVRGGYTF. The CDR3 DNA sequence: TGTGCCACCAGCAGAGGGGGCCAGGGGGTAAGAGGAGGCTACACCTTC.